Shown below are 8 T cell receptor beta chains from a single sample sequenced in a study of molecular identifiers for immune sequencing clone quantification (dated by TCRdb to between 2018 and 2020). Library construction relied on PCR. The sequencer listed for this sample is NextSeq 500. TCRdb reprocessed the public reads (quality trimming at Q25 with fastp, clone calling with MiXCR) and kept in-frame beta chains. Each entry merges the rows of one CDR3 protein and shows their most common DNA and genes. This sample holds more than 550,000 distinct CDR3 sequences; about 25% were observed only once. About 0.84% of the sample comes from the top ten. Material for sequencing was naive CD8+ T cells from blood, with Jurkat cell RNA spiked in. The sample's cell subset or site label, decoded: FACS-sorted CD8+CD4-CCR7+CD45RA+ naive T cells. These receptors were taken from a human donor in good health. Some libraries in this study had Jurkat cell RNA spiked in.

J is TRBJ2-5 and V is TRBV5-6; D is undetermined. V was shortened by 4 bases and J by 0 bases, with 10 bases between the two germline ends. The CDR3 runs to 14 residues. Per germline, CDR1 SGHDT and CDR2 YYEEEE. CDR3 bases: TGTGCCAGCAGCCAGACTGGCGACCAAGAGACCCAGTACTTC. Translating gives CASSQTGDQETQYF.

Ten or more counts support this clonotype. V and J are TRBV6-6 and TRBJ2-3; D is uncertain. The CDR3 runs 13 residues. Trimming left V 8 bases short and J 0 bases short, with 9 bases between. Germline V gene sequence: CDR1 MNHNY, CDR2 SVGAGI (reference sequence). The CDR3 sequence: CASATSSTDTQYF. The CDR3, as DNA: TGTGCCAGCGCGACAAGTAGCACAGATACGCAGTATTTT.

This clonotype was seen at least ten times. The chain joins TRBV6-6 to TRBJ2-3; TRBD1 might be the D (6 bases). V shed 9 bases and J shed 6 bases, with 25 bases lying between them. This CDR3 has 16 amino acids. Germline CDR1 is MNHNY and CDR2 is SVGAGI (reference sequence). DNA for the CDR3: TGTGCCAGTAATGACTGGGTGGGGGCAAATGGGGATACGCAGTATTTT. Encoded protein: CASNDWVGANGDTQYF.

The table lists this clonotype with a few counts. V usage is TRBV12-3 or TRBV12-4 and J usage is TRBJ1-2; TRBD1 might be the D (5 bases). Trimming shortened V by 5 bases and J by 6 bases, and 13 bases separated the two germline ends. This CDR3 contains 13 residues. The CDR3 here is CASSPPGVDGYTF. DNA for the CDR3: TGTGCCAGCAGTCCTCCGGGGGTAGATGGCTACACCTTC.

This clonotype was counted only a few times. The chain is built from TRBV5-1 and TRBJ2-7; D is ambiguous. Germline-derived CDR1 and CDR2 are SGHRS and YFSETQ. Trimming took 0 bases from V and 2 from J, leaving 9 bases between them. The CDR3 runs to 14 residues. This CDR3 reads CASSLEGNTYEQYF. The CDR3 bases are TGCGCCAGCAGCTTGGAAGGCAATACCTACGAGCAGTACTTC.

In its sample, this clonotype was seen a few times. The chain joins TRBV7-9 to TRBJ1-2, with 7 bases identical to TRBD1. Germline CDR1 is SEHNR and CDR2 is FQNEAQ (reference sequence). After removal of 3 bases from V and 5 bases from J, the junction contained 9 bases not matched to a gene. CDR3 length: 15 residues. The CDR3 coding sequence is TGTGCCAGCAGCTTCGACGGACAGGACGGGTATGGCTACACCTTC. Its translation: CASSFDGQDGYGYTF.

Notes on this clonotype: This may come from a read error, since a much larger clone is one base off. This chain's CDR3 is CASSYPTQIHGYTF. The CDR3 nucleotides read TGTGCCAGCAGTTACCCGACACAGATCCATGGCTACACCTTC. The rearrangement uses TRBV6-2 or TRBV6-3 and TRBJ1-2; D gene unclear. The CDR3 consists of 14 residues. The germline V and J ends were trimmed by 2 bases and 6 bases, with 13 bases remaining between them. Germline-derived CDR1 and CDR2 are MNHEY and SVGEGT.

This clonotype was found many times. CDR3 sequence: CASSQPGTSGGKNIQYF. DNA of the CDR3: TGCGCCAGCAGCCAGCCCGGGACTAGCGGGGGGAAAAACATTCAGTACTTC. The chain couples TRBV4-1 to TRBJ2-4, with TRBD2 identical over 15 bases. With V trimmed by 3 bases and J by 4 bases, 4 bases remained unmatched. The CDR3 has 17 amino acids. The germline gives CDR1 MGHRA, CDR2 YSYEKL.